The 9 T cell receptor beta chains reported below all come from one sample, sequenced in a study of patients and donors after allogeneic stem cell transplantation (dated by TCRdb to the early 2020s). Library method: RT-PCR. Sequenced using a NextSeq 550. Clones were called with MiXCR by TCRdb after fastp trimmed the public reads at Q25, and only in-frame beta chains were retained. Every entry covers one CDR3 protein and lists the most common genes and DNA from its rows. The sample data list roughly 940,000 distinct CDR3 sequences, and over 15% of these were observed just once. Roughly 6% of the sample goes to the ten largest clones. Sequencing was performed on blood, either unsorted or a sorted T cell fraction (not recorded which). The receptors here all came from a human donor who was either an allogeneic HSCT recipient or a stem cell or donor lymphocyte infusion donor (not recorded which). It is not recorded whose cells these are; they may come from a transplant donor.

V and J are TRBV27 and TRBJ1-4; tentative D call: TRBD1 (6 bases). Germline V CDR1 and CDR2: MNHEY, SMNVEV (reference sequence). V lost 5 bases and J 2 bases, leaving 15 bases between the germline ends. The CDR3 covers 16 residues. The CDR3 loop is CASSQNSGATNEKLFF. DNA for the CDR3: TGTGCCAGCAGTCAGAATTCGGGGGCGACTAATGAAAAACTGTTTTTT.

The chain joins TRBV27 to TRBJ2-1; TRBD2 matches 9 bases. CDR1 is MNHEY, CDR2 SMNVEV, per germline (reference sequence). The CDR3 sequence is 17 residues long. With 1 base clipped from V and 9 bases from J, the junction kept 13 bases outside the gene matches. This chain's CDR3 is CASSLFPEVAGAIEQFF. The CDR3 DNA reads TGTGCCAGCAGTTTATTCCCCGAGGTAGCGGGAGCGATTGAGCAGTTCTTC.

This sequence joins TRBV7-8 and TRBJ1-1, with TRBD1 as a possible D gene (5 bases). The CDR3 sequence is 15 residues long. V gave up 6 bases and J gave up 1 base, with 15 bases separating them. The germline V gene encodes CDR1 SGHVS and CDR2 FQNEAQ. Here the CDR3 reads CASRVPGRENTEAFF. The DNA for the CDR3 is TGTGCCAGCAGGGTCCCGGGGCGGGAGAACACTGAAGCTTTCTTT.

The genes are TRBV5-1 and TRBJ2-1; D might be TRBD2 (6 bases). V lost 4 bases to trimming and J lost 0 bases, with 14 bases between them. The V gene's germline CDR1 is SGHRS and CDR2 YFSETQ. The CDR3 is 16 amino acids. For the CDR3, the DNA is TGCGCCAGCAGCCTAATAGCGGCAAGCTCCTACAATGAGCAGTTCTTC. It specifies CASSLIAASSYNEQFF.

The gene calls are TRBV29-1 and TRBJ1-1; the match to TRBD1 covers 7 bases. The CDR3 has 10 residues. Trimming took 6 bases from V and 10 from J; bases not matched to a gene: 5. Germline-derived CDR1 and CDR2 are SQVTM and ANQGSEA. The CDR3 DNA sequence: TGCAGCGTAGCGCAGGGGGGAGCTTTCTTT. This codes for CSVAQGGAFF.

The chain combines TRBV5-3 with TRBJ1-5; 10 nucleotides align to TRBD1. TRBV5-3 is flagged as an ORF with uncertain function. Trimming cost V 4 bases and J 6 bases; bases outside gene matches: 7. The length of the CDR3 is 15 residues. CDR3 region: CARSTGQGICQPQHF. In DNA form, the CDR3 reads TGTGCCAGAAGCACGGGACAGGGGATCTGTCAGCCCCAGCATTTT.

V usage is TRBV21-1 and J usage is TRBJ2-2; the table's D call of TRBD2 was not tested on the DNA. TRBV21-1 is noted as a pseudogene. The CDR3 contains 18 residues. The CDR3 nucleotides read TGTGCCAGCAGCCAAATAAGGACTAGGGTCCACAACACCGGGGAGCTGTTTTTT. It yields the protein CASSQIRTRVHNTGELFF.

This clonotype appeared a few times. V usage is TRBV4-1 and J usage is TRBJ2-2, with D tentatively TRBD1 (5 bases). The CDR3 sequence is 14 residues long. With 7 bases removed from V and 0 bases from J, the gap between germline ends came to 9 bases. Germline V gene sequence: CDR1 MGHRA, CDR2 YSYEKL. The CDR3 here is CASTGSTNTGELFF. The CDR3 DNA reads as TGCGCCAGCACAGGGTCAACGAACACCGGGGAGCTGTTTTTT.

This clonotype was detected only a few times. The gene calls are TRBV9 and TRBJ1-1; D gene ambiguous. The CDR3 consists of 14 residues. Trimming took off 0 bases at V and 1 base at J, with 7 bases between the two ends. The V gene's germline CDR1 is SGDLS and CDR2 YYNGEE. CDR3 sequence: CASSVEAANTEAFF. CDR3 DNA sequence: TGTGCCAGCAGCGTAGAGGCGGCGAACACTGAAGCTTTCTTT.